The T cell receptor (beta chain) described here comes from a study of CXCR3-negative and CXCR3-positive naive CD8 T cells. Whole-study findings and limits: TRB CDR3s of CXCR3-positive naive cells were more hydrophobic than those of CXCR3-negative naive cells. Naive CXCR3-negative cells resembled naive CXCR3-positive cells in TRBV-TRBJ usage; memory cells differed.

Germline CDR1 and CDR2: MNHEY and SMNVEV (reference sequence). This CDR3 has 17 residues. UMI-labeled TRB cDNA libraries were prepared by 5' RACE. TCRdb reprocessed the 5' RACE reads; each CDR3 protein has one entry and no DNA is given. This sample's table has about 89,000 distinct CDR3 sequences. A note on this clonotype: Its cognate antigen is unknown.

The V gene is TRBV27, the J gene TRBJ2-5; no DNA is available, so the TRBD1 call from TCRdb remains unchecked. The sequenced sample was naive CXCR3+ CD8+ T cells from blood. The subset: CD45RO-CCR7+CD27+CD95- naive CD8+ T cells expressing CXCR3 (TNR3+). This clonotype was obtained from a human donor in good health. Some clones in this sample may be carry-over from other donors' samples. CDR3 protein: CASSRPQGAGFMETQYF.